Included here is one T cell receptor (beta chain) sequence, with context. One entry per CDR3 protein, called by TCRdb with MiXCR from the RT-PCR reads. The data hold about 700,000 distinct CDR3 sequences, with 14% observed a single time. V shed 4 bases and J shed 0 bases, with 14 bases lying between them. CDR3 length: 16 residues. Per the germline V gene, CDR1 is SGDLS and CDR2 is YYNGEE. The gene calls are TRBV9 and TRBJ2-1, with TRBD2 as a possible D gene (7 bases). The sequencing sample was made of memory CD4+ T cells from blood. The clonotype originates from a female donor in good health, serving as a healthy control. In DNA, the CDR3 is TGTGCCAGCAGCCTGGGGGGGGGCTACTCCTACAATGAGCAGTTCTTC. This gives the protein CASSLGGGYSYNEQFF.